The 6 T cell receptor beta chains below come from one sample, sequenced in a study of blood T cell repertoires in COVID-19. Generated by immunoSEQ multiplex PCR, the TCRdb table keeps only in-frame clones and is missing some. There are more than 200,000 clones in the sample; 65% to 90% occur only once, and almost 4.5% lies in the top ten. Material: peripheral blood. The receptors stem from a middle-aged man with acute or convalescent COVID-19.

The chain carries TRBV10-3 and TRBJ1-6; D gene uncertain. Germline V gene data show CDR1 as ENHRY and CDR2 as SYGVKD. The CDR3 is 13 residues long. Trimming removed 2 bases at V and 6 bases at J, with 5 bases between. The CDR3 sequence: CAISEVSNSPLHF. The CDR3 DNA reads TGTGCCATCAGTGAGGTCAGTAATTCACCCCTCCACTTT.

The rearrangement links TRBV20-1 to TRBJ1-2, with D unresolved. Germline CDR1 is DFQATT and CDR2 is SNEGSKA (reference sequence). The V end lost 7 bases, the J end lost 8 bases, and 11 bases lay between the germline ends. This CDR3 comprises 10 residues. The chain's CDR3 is CSGWGGGYTF. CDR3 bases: TGCAGTGGGTGGGGAGGGGGCTACACCTTC.

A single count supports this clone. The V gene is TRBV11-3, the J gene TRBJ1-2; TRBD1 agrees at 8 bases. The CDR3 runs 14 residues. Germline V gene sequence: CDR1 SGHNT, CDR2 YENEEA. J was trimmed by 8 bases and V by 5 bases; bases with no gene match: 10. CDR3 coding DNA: TGTGCCAGCAGCCACGGACAGGGTTCGGAAGGCTACACCTTC. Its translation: CASSHGQGSEGYTF.

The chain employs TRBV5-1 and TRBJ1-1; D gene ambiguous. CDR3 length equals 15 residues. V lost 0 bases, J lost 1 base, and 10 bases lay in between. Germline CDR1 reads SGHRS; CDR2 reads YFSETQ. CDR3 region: CASSLVGEGNTEAFF. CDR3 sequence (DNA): TGCGCCAGCAGCTTGGTGGGAGAGGGGAACACTGAAGCTTTCTTT.

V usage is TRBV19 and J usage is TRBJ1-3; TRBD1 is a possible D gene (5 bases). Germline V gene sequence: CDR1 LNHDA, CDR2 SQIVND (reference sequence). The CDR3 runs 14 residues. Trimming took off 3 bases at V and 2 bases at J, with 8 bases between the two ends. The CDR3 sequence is CASSIRTTGNTIYF. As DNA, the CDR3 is TGTGCCAGTAGTATCCGGACAACTGGAAACACCATATATTTT. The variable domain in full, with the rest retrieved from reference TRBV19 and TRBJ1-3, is DGGITQSPKYLFRKEGQNVTLSCEQNLNHDAMYWYRQDPGQGLRLIYYSQIVNDFQKGDIAEGYSVSREKKESFPLTVTSAQKNPTAFYLCASSIRTTGNTIYFGEGSWLTVV.

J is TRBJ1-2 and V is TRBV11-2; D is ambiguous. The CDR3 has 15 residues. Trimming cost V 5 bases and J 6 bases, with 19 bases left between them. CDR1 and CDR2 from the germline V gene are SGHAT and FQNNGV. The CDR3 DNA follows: TGTGCCAGCAGCCTTGACGGATTGCTAACTAATGGCTACACCTTC. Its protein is CASSLDGLLTNGYTF.